Below, 16 T cell receptor beta chains from the same sample are listed, as sequenced in a study of cytomegalovirus exposure and HLA in healthy donors. Primers: 60 Vbeta forward and 13 Jbeta reverse. Data came from immunoSEQ multiplex PCR; TCRdb stores just in-frame clones and leaves some out. The sample has about 170,000 clones; 78% are singletons. The sequencing sample was made of PBMCs. These receptors all stem from a woman aged 50 to 60 in good health and CMV-seropositive.

The sample holds a few counts of this clone. The chain links TRBV18 to TRBJ2-7; 9 bases are a match to TRBD1. The J segment lost 5 bases and the V segment lost 3 bases, leaving 2 bases of the junction unmatched. The CDR3 is 13 residues long. Germline V gene lookup returns CDR1 KGHSH and CDR2 LQKENI. The CDR3 DNA reads TGTGCCAGCTCACCGGGACAGGGCCACGAGCAGTACTTC. Its protein product is CASSPGQGHEQYF. Full variable domain (outside the CDR3, taken from reference TRBV18 and TRBJ2-7): NAGVMQNPRHLVRRRGQEARLRCSPMKGHSHVYWYRQLPEEGLKFMVYLQKENIIDESGMPKERFSAEFPKEGPSILRIQQVVRGDSAAYFCASSPGQGHEQYFGPGTRLTVT.

V is TRBV5-1 and J is TRBJ1-2, with D perhaps TRBD1 (5 bases). The V end lost 0 bases, the J end lost 6 bases, and 15 bases lay between the germline ends. CDR1 SGHRS and CDR2 YFSETQ come from the germline V gene. This CDR3 is built from 15 residues. The CDR3 region has the DNA TGCGCCAGCAGCTTGGAAGGCAGGGTGTATGATGGCTACACCTTC. As protein: CASSLEGRVYDGYTF. Variable domain in full (rest from reference TRBV5-1 and TRBJ1-2): KAGVTQTPRYLIKTRGQQVTLSCSPISGHRSVSWYQQTPGQGLQFLFEYFSETQRNKGNFPGRFSGRQFSNSRSEMNVSTLELGDSALYLCASSLEGRVYDGYTFGSGTRLTVV.

This clone was seen more than once but under ten times. The gene calls are TRBV6-6 and TRBJ1-4, with TRBD1 identical over 7 bases. J lost 4 bases, V lost 5 bases, and 10 bases had no gene match. This CDR3 is built from 16 residues. Germline loops: CDR1 MNHNY, CDR2 SVGAGI (reference sequence). For the CDR3, the DNA is TGTGCCAGCAGTGGAGAGGGACAGACTAATAATGAAAAACTGTTTTTT. Its protein is CASSGEGQTNNEKLFF.

The chain joins TRBV4-2 to TRBJ1-2; possibly TRBD1 for D (5 bases). Trimming cost V 4 bases and J 0 bases, with 12 bases left between them. Germline assignment: CDR1 LGHNA and CDR2 YNFKEQ. There are 15 residues in the CDR3. The CDR3 loop reads CASSPGEGTNYGYTF. The CDR3 bases are TGTGCCAGCAGCCCCGGGGAGGGGACTAACTATGGCTACACCTTC.

V is TRBV9 and J is TRBJ1-3, with unresolved D. Germline V CDR1 and CDR2: SGDLS, YYNGEE. V was clipped by 4 bases and J by 3 bases, with 8 bases between them. This CDR3 region has 13 residues. Here the CDR3 reads CASSSSVGNTIYF. The CDR3 region has the DNA TGTGCCAGCAGCTCCTCGGTTGGAAACACCATATATTTT. Variable domain in full (rest from reference TRBV9 and TRBJ1-3): DSGVTQTPKHLITATGQRVTLRCSPRSGDLSVYWYQQSLDQGLQFLIQYYNGEERAKGNILERFSAQQFPDLHSELNLSSLELGDSALYFCASSSSVGNTIYFGEGSWLTVV.

This chain connects TRBV6-5 to TRBJ2-5; 7 positions match TRBD1. V lost 5 bases, J lost 2 bases, and 8 bases stayed unmatched. The CDR3 consists of 15 residues. The germline CDR1 and CDR2 sequences are MNHEY and SVGAGI. CDR3 amino acids: CASSRELGQQETQYF. CDR3 DNA sequence: TGTGCCAGCAGTCGCGAACTGGGACAGCAAGAGACCCAGTACTTC.

CDR3: CASSHEVDSSYGYTF. The CDR3 DNA sequence: TGTGCCAGCAGCCATGAAGTGGACAGCTCCTATGGCTACACCTTC. The V gene is TRBV4-2, the J gene TRBJ1-2, with D tentatively TRBD1 (6 bases). Germline V gene data show CDR1 as LGHNA and CDR2 as YNFKEQ. The CDR3 totals 15 residues. V was pared by 3 bases and J by 4 bases, with 15 bases between.

V is TRBV27 and J is TRBJ1-6, with D maybe TRBD1 (6 bases). The CDR3 loop spans 17 amino acids. V lost 2 bases to trimming and J lost 11 bases, with 22 bases between them. Germline-derived CDR1 and CDR2 are MNHEY and SMNVEV (reference sequence). The CDR3 sequence: CASSLTRIGLRGTPLHF. In DNA, the CDR3 is TGTGCCAGCAGTTTAACCCGGATCGGCCTCAGGGGTACACCCCTCCACTTT.

This clone came up once. The chain recombines TRBV5-1 with TRBJ2-2, with 10 bases fitting TRBD2. This CDR3 has 15 amino acids. The V gene's germline CDR1 is SGHRS and CDR2 YFSETQ. With 4 bases clipped from V and 5 bases from J, the junction kept 5 bases outside the gene matches. The CDR3 sequence: CASSEGLAETGELFF. The CDR3 nucleotides read TGCGCCAGCAGCGAAGGACTAGCGGAGACCGGGGAGCTGTTTTTT.

The chain has TRBV10-2 and TRBJ2-2, with D tentatively TRBD1 (5 bases). The CDR3 has 15 amino acids. Looked up from germline, CDR1 is WSHSY and CDR2 is SAAADI. V was shortened by 6 bases and J by 0 bases, with 11 bases between the two germline ends. CDR3: CASRLGATNTGELFF. The CDR3 DNA follows: TGCGCCAGCAGATTAGGGGCGACGAACACCGGGGAGCTGTTTTTT.

Points on this clone: A read error may produce the germline difference seen at one junction end. The rearrangement joins TRBV7-9 to TRBJ2-7; 7 bases are shared with TRBD1. The CDR3 consists of 11 residues. Germline V gene sequence: CDR1 SEHNR, CDR2 FQNEAQ (reference sequence). The DNA of the CDR3 is TGTTCCAGCAGCGCGACAGGGTGGCAGTACTTC. It translates to CSSSATGWQYF.

The rearrangement links TRBV6-6 to TRBJ2-7, with D hard to call. The ends were cut back, 5 bases at V and 3 bases at J, with 11 bases in the middle. From germline, CDR1 is MNHNY and CDR2 SVGAGI (reference sequence). There are 13 residues in the CDR3. The CDR3, as DNA: TGTGCCAGCAGTCTTGACTTACGCTACGAGCAGTACTTC. Amino acid sequence: CASSLDLRYEQYF.

This clone was seen a handful of times. The gene calls are TRBV10-3 and TRBJ1-2; 7 bases map to TRBD1. Germline V gene data show CDR1 as ENHRY and CDR2 as SYGVKD. The CDR3 contains 14 residues. V was clipped by 1 base and J by 2 bases; unmatched bases: 1. The CDR3 loop reads CAISELGGNYGYTF. In DNA form, the CDR3 reads TGTGCCATCAGTGAGTTAGGGGGCAACTATGGCTACACCTTC.

This chain connects TRBV25-1 to TRBJ2-3; TRBD2 agrees at 7 bases. The V segment lost 3 bases and the J segment 5 bases; nucleotides outside the gene matches: 5. Germline assignment: CDR1 MGHDK and CDR2 SYGVNS. This CDR3 region has 14 residues. This CDR3 reads CASSDSSGLDTQYF. Written as DNA, the CDR3 is TGTGCCAGCAGTGATTCTAGCGGCCTAGATACGCAGTATTTT.

The chain recombines TRBV6-1 with TRBJ2-7; 9 positions agree with TRBD1. This CDR3 comprises 15 residues. Germline V gene lookup returns CDR1 MNHNS and CDR2 SASEGT. V shed 4 bases and J 0 bases; nucleotides not matched to a gene: 4. CDR3 amino acids: CASSAPGQGSYEQYF. CDR3 in DNA: TGTGCCAGCAGTGCACCGGGACAGGGCTCCTACGAGCAGTACTTC.

The chain has TRBV18 and TRBJ2-7, with a weak D call TRBD1 (6 bases). CDR1 and CDR2 (germline): KGHSH, LQKENI. The CDR3 contains 15 residues. Trimming took 6 bases from V and 2 from J, leaving 17 bases between them. CDR3 protein: CASSPGTTSPYEQYF. CDR3 DNA sequence: TGTGCCAGCTCCCCCGGGACAACTTCCCCCTACGAGCAGTACTTC.